This T cell receptor beta chain was observed in a study of chemoradiotherapy in HPV16-positive cancers. The length of the CDR3 is 13 residues. Repeated repertoire sampling spanned the course of chemoradiotherapy. TCRdb's copy holds only in-frame clones and misses some; the assay was immunoSEQ multiplex PCR. Among around 10,000 clones, approximately 83% were seen once, and the ten largest hold around 3%. The clonotype comes from a human donor with HPV-associated anogenital cancer. The sample in question was blood, obtained from a patient who underwent chemoradiotherapy. V usage is TRBV21-1 and J usage is TRBJ1-2. TRBV21-1 has pseudogene status. The CDR3 reads CASSRDGSYGYTF. In nucleotides, the CDR3 is TGTGCCAGCAGCCGCGACGGGTCCTATGGCTACACCTTC.